The 10 T cell receptor beta chains in this list originate from one sample, sequenced in a study of response to subunit inactivated influenza vaccine. TCRdb re-called the RT-PCR reads with MiXCR, one entry per CDR3 protein. The profile shows around 760,000 distinct CDR3 sequences, approximately 14% of them singletons. The sequences come from PBMCs from blood, collected roughly 2 weeks before vaccination. The receptors originated from a man aged 50 or older who received an inactivated influenza vaccine.

A note on this clonotype: The junction shows a germline mismatch at one end, possibly a read error. The chain is built from TRBV20-1 and TRBJ2-5; possibly TRBD1 or TRBD2 for D (5 bases each). This CDR3 comprises 12 residues. Germline V gene data show CDR1 as DFQATT and CDR2 as SNEGSKA (reference sequence). The CDR3 DNA follows: TGCAGTGCTAGACGGCTCGGGGCCCCAGGGCTCTTC. Encoded protein: CSARRLGAPGLF.

This clonotype has a count of ten or more. The chain couples TRBV2 to TRBJ1-4; D is possibly TRBD1 (6 bases). The germline V gene has CDR1 SNHLY and CDR2 FYNNEI. This CDR3 has 15 amino acids. V shed 6 bases and J shed 7 bases, with 18 bases lying between them. The CDR3 here is CASSERQARGEKLFF. DNA for the CDR3: TGTGCCAGCAGCGAGAGACAGGCGAGAGGTGAAAAACTGTTTTTT.

The rearrangement uses TRBV14 and TRBJ1-2; D gene unclear. V lost 9 bases and J lost 5, with 13 bases in between. The CDR3 runs 12 residues. Looked up from germline, CDR1 is SGHDN and CDR2 is FVKESK. The CDR3 region is CARTHTEYGYTF. The CDR3 DNA follows: TGTGCCAGAACTCATACGGAATATGGCTACACCTTC.

This clonotype was recorded many times. This sequence joins TRBV19 and TRBJ2-3; D may be TRBD2 (7 bases). The CDR3 totals 16 residues. V lost 9 bases, J lost 4 bases, and 23 bases lay in between. Germline V gives CDR1 LNHDA, CDR2 SQIVND (reference sequence). CDR3 in amino acids: CASTRGGGGVSDTQYF. In DNA, the CDR3 is TGTGCCAGCACAAGAGGAGGAGGGGGGGTCTCAGATACGCAGTATTTT.

The chain joins TRBV4-2 to TRBJ2-7; D possibly corresponds to TRBD2 (5 bases). Trimming took 4 bases from V and 1 from J, leaving 8 bases between them. Germline V CDR1 and CDR2: LGHNA, YNFKEQ. CDR3 size: 13 residues. CDR3 in DNA: TGTGCCAGCAGCCCCGGGGAGTCCTACGAGCAGTACTTC. Amino acids: CASSPGESYEQYF.

This clonotype was observed a few times. The V call is TRBV4-3, the J call TRBJ2-7; 7 nucleotides agree with TRBD1. V dropped 0 bases and J dropped 2; count of bases not matched to a gene: 13. The CDR3 runs to 18 residues. Germline CDR1 and CDR2: LGHNA and YSLEER. In DNA form, the CDR3 reads TGCGCCAGCAGCCAAGATAGTATCGGGACAGCCGTGACCTACGAGCAGTACTTC. It specifies CASSQDSIGTAVTYEQYF.

The J gene is TRBJ2-1, the V gene TRBV9; D may be TRBD1 (5 bases). Looked up from germline, CDR1 is SGDLS and CDR2 is YYNGEE. The ends were cut back, 0 bases at V and 6 bases at J, with 10 bases in the middle. The CDR3 is 14 residues long. The CDR3 nucleotides read TGTGCCAGCAGCGTAGAGGGGATCGGCAATGAGCAGTTCTTC. It is translated as CASSVEGIGNEQFF.

V gene TRBV11-3 combines with J gene TRBJ2-3, with no clear D. The CDR3 runs to 13 residues. Trimming pared 5 bases from V and 6 bases from J, leaving 12 bases between. CDR1 and CDR2 (germline): SGHNT, YENEEA. The CDR3 is CASSNRHRDTQYF. In DNA form, the CDR3 reads TGTGCCAGCAGCAATAGACATCGGGATACGCAGTATTTT.

This clonotype was picked up a small number of times. CDR3 protein: CASSLEGHQGAKNIQYF. CDR3 DNA sequence: TGCGCCAGCAGCTTGGAGGGCCATCAAGGAGCCAAAAACATTCAGTACTTC. The rearrangement uses TRBV5-1 and TRBJ2-4, with D hard to call. The CDR3 runs 17 residues. From germline, CDR1 is SGHRS and CDR2 YFSETQ. The V and J ends lost 0 bases and 0 bases respectively, with 13 bases between them. Together with reference TRBV5-1 and TRBJ2-4, the CDR3 gives the full variable domain: KAGVTQTPRYLIKTRGQQVTLSCSPISGHRSVSWYQQTPGQGLQFLFEYFSETQRNKGNFPGRFSGRQFSNSRSEMNVSTLELGDSALYLCASSLEGHQGAKNIQYFGAGTRLSVL.

This clonotype was detected only a few times. The J gene is TRBJ1-1, the V gene TRBV12-3 or TRBV12-4; 9 bases map to TRBD1. The CDR3 is made up of 15 amino acids. V lost 6 bases to trimming and J lost 6 bases; unmatched junction nucleotides: 11. CDR3 region: CASRPGQGLSAEAFF. As DNA, the CDR3 is TGTGCCAGCAGGCCCGGACAGGGGTTGTCCGCTGAAGCTTTCTTT.